This is a list of T cell receptor beta chains from one sample in a study of shared clonotypes between healthy human individuals. Data came from immunoSEQ multiplex PCR; TCRdb stores just in-frame clones and leaves some out. The profile shows under 1,100,000 clones, about 77% of them singletons. Sequencing input: memory CD4+ T cells sorted from blood. Receptors originate from a man aged 18 to 29 in good health. CDR3s include the opening cysteine and the closing phenylalanine or tryptophan. Fields, in order: D gene, clone size, J gene, V gene, CDR3 protein, CDR3 DNA. The D gene is left open where the match is weak. The listing skips clone size in some rows; elsewhere it reads once, few, many or a size class.

d_call: .
clone_size: few
j_call: TRBJ1-1
v_call: TRBV21-1
cdr3_aa: CASSKDRGQNTEAFF
cdr3_nt: TGTGCCAGCAGCAAGGACAGGGGGCAGAACACTGAAGCTTTCTTT

d_call: TRBD2
clone_size: .
j_call: TRBJ2-7
v_call: TRBV18
cdr3_aa: CASSPLGGRAGYEQYF
cdr3_nt: TGTGCCAGCTCACCACTAGGCGGGAGGGCCGGGTACGAGCAGTACTTC

d_call: .
clone_size: .
j_call: TRBJ2-3
v_call: TRBV30
cdr3_aa: CAWSTLGTDTQYF
cdr3_nt: TGTGCCTGGAGCACACTAGGTACAGATACGCAGTATTTT

d_call: TRBD2
clone_size: .
j_call: TRBJ2-1
v_call: TRBV6-5
cdr3_aa: CASSYGLAGDSEQFF
cdr3_nt: TGTGCCAGCAGTTATGGACTAGCGGGAGACTCTGAGCAGTTCTTC

d_call: .
clone_size: .
j_call: TRBJ2-3
v_call: TRBV6-4
cdr3_aa: CASSGGMKDTQYF
cdr3_nt: TGTGCCAGCAGTGGAGGGATGAAGGATACGCAGTATTTT

d_call: .
clone_size: .
j_call: TRBJ1-1
v_call: TRBV4-2
cdr3_aa: CASSQVLSGRAFF
cdr3_nt: TGTGCCAGCAGCCAAGTCTTATCAGGGCGAGCTTTCTTT

d_call: TRBD1
clone_size: .
j_call: TRBJ2-7
v_call: TRBV2
cdr3_aa: CASSASGQGAEQYF
cdr3_nt: TGTGCCAGCAGTGCCTCGGGACAGGGGGCCGAGCAGTACTTC

d_call: .
clone_size: once
j_call: TRBJ2-3
v_call: TRBV2
cdr3_aa: CASSEGRGPSTDTQYF
cdr3_nt: TGTGCCAGCAGTGAAGGCAGGGGCCCTAGCACAGATACGCAGTATTTT

d_call: .
clone_size: .
j_call: TRBJ2-3
v_call: TRBV7-2
cdr3_aa: CASSHPGAGPSTDTQYF
cdr3_nt: TGTGCCAGCAGTCACCCGGGGGCGGGACCTAGCACAGATACGCAGTATTTT

d_call: TRBD2
clone_size: .
j_call: TRBJ2-7
v_call: TRBV9
cdr3_aa: CASSPGLAGVSGREQYF
cdr3_nt: TGTGCCAGCAGCCCGGGACTAGCGGGGGTATCGGGTCGCGAGCAGTACTTC

d_call: .
clone_size: .
j_call: TRBJ2-3
v_call: TRBV4-3
cdr3_aa: CASSQDRESTQYF
cdr3_nt: TGCGCCAGCAGCCAAGATCGCGAGTCTACGCAGTATTTT